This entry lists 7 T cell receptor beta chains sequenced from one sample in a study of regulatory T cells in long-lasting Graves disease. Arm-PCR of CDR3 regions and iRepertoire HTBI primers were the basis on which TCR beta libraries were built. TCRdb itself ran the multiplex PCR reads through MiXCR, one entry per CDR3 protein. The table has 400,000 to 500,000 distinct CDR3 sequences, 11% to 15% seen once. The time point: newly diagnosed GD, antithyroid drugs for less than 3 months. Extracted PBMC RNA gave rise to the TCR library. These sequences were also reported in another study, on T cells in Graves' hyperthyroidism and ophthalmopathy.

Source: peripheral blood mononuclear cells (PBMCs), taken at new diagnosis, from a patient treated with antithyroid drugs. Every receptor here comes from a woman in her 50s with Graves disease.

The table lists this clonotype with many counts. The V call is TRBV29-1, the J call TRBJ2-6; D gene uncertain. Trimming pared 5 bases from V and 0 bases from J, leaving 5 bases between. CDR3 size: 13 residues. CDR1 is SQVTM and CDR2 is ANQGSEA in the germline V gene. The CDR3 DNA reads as TGCAGCGTTTACCGCTCTGGGGCCAACGTCCTGACTTTC. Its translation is CSVYRSGANVLTF.

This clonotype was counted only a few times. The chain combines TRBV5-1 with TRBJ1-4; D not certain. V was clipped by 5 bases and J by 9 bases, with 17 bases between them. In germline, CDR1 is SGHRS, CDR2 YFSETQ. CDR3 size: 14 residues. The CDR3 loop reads CASRGSGENKKLFF. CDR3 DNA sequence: TGCGCCAGCAGGGGGTCCGGAGAAAATAAAAAACTGTTTTTT.

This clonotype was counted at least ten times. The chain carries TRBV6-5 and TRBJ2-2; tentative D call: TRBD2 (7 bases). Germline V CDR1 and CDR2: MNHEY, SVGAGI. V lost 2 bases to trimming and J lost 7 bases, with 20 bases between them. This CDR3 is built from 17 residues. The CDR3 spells CASSYGGAAGAVGELFF. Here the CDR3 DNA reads TGTGCCAGCAGTTACGGGGGGGCGGCAGGAGCTGTCGGGGAGCTGTTTTTT.

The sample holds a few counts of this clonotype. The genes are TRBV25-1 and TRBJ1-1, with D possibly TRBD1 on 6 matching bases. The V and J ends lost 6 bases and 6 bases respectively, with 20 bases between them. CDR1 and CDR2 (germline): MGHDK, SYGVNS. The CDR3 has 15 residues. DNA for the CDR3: TGTGCCAGCAGGGAAGACCGGGACAAGACTCCTGAAGCTTTCTTT. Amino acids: CASREDRDKTPEAFF.

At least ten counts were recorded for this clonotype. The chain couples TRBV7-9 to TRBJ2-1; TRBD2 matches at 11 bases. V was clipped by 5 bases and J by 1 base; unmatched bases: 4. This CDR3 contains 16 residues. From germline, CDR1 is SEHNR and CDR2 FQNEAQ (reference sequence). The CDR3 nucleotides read TGTGCCAGCAGCCAACTAGCGGGAGATTCCTACAATGAGCAGTTCTTC. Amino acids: CASSQLAGDSYNEQFF.

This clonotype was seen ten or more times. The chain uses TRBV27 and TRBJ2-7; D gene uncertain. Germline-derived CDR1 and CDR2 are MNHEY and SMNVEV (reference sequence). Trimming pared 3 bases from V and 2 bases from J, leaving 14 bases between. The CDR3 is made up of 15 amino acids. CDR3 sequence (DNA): TGTGCCAGCAGTTTGCAGGCAGACCCGACCTACGAGCAGTACTTC. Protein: CASSLQADPTYEQYF.

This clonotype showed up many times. CDR3 amino acids: CASSLTRQTAYEQFF. The CDR3 DNA reads TGTGCCAGCAGCTTAACACGACAGACTGCGTATGAGCAGTTCTTC. The chain recombines TRBV7-3 with TRBJ2-1, with D perhaps TRBD1 (5 bases). V was shortened by 0 bases and J by 8 bases, with 14 bases between the two germline ends. The CDR3 spans 15 residues. CDR1 and CDR2 from the germline V gene are SGHTA and FQGTGA. The whole variable domain, filled in from reference TRBV7-3 and TRBJ2-1, reads GAGVSQTPSNKVTEKGKYVELRCDPISGHTALYWYRQSLGQGPEFLIYFQGTGAADDSGLPNDRFFAVRPEGSVSTLKIQRTERGDSAVYLCASSLTRQTAYEQFFGPGTRLTVL.